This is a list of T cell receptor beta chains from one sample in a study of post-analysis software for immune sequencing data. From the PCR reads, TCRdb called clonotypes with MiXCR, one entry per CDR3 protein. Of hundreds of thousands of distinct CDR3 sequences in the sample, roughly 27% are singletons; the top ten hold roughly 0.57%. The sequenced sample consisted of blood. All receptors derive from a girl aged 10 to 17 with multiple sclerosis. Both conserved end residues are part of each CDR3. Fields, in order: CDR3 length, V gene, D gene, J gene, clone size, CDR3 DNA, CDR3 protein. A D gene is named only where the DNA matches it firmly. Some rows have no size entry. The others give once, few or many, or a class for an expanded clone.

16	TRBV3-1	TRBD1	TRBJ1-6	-	TGTGCCAGCAGCCCCACCGGGACAGTTGATAATTCACCCCTCCACTTT	CASSPTGTVDNSPLHF
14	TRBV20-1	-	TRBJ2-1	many	TGCAGTGCTAGAGTTCCAGATCCCTACAATGAGCAGTTCTTC	CSARVPDPYNEQFF
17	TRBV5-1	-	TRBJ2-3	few	TGCGCCAGCAGCTTGGTCCCTCGGGCCTCGTCCCCAGATACGCAGTATTTT	CASSLVPRASSPDTQYF
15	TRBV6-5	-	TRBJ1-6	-	TGTGCCAGCAGTTACTCTCCGGGAACCAATTCACCCCTCCACTTT	CASSYSPGTNSPLHF
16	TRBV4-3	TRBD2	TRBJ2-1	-	TGCGCCAGCAGCCGAGTAGCGGGAGTGTTGGACAATGAGCAGTTCTTC	CASSRVAGVLDNEQFF
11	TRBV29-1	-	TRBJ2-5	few	TGCAGCGCTATCACAGGGACGGCCCAGTACTTC	CSAITGTAQYF
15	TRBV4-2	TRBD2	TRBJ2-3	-	TGTGCCAGCAGCCAAGAGCGGGGGGTCACAGATACGCAGTATTTT	CASSQERGVTDTQYF
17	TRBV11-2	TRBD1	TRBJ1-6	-	TGTGCCAGCAGGGCAGGGGGCCGAAGCTCCTATAATTCACCCCTCCACTTT	CASRAGGRSSYNSPLHF
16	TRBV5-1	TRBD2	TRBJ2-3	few	TGCGCCAGCAGCTTGACTAGCGGGAGTATGACAGATACGCAGTATTTT	CASSLTSGSMTDTQYF
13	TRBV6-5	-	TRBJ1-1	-	TGTGCCAGCCTTAGGGAGAGAGGCACTGAAGCTTTCTTT	CASLRERGTEAFF
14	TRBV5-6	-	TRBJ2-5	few	TGTGCCAGCAGCTTGGCCAGTGCGGGGGAGACCCAGTACTTC	CASSLASAGETQYF
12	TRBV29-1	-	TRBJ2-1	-	TGCAGCGTTGGGGCTTATGGCAATGAGCAGTTCTTC	CSVGAYGNEQFF
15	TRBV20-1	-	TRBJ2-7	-	TGCAGTGCTAGAGACCGGGGTGGGGTTTGGTACGAGCAGTACTTC	CSARDRGGVWYEQYF
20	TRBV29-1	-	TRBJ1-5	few	TGCAGCGTTGTCTCCGCCGATGCGCCTCTATGCGTCCACACCAATCAGCCCCAGCATTTT	CSVVSADAPLCVHTNQPQHF
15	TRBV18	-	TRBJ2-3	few	TGTGCCAGCTCACCGCTCGCCGACTTCACAGATACGCAGTATTTT	CASSPLADFTDTQYF
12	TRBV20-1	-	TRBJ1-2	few	TGCAGTACCACGATTGGCAACTATGGCTACACCTTC	CSTTIGNYGYTF
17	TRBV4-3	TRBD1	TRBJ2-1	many	TGCGCCAGCAGCCAAGAGGCCCGACAGGGTGGGATCGATGAGCAGTTCTTC	CASSQEARQGGIDEQFF
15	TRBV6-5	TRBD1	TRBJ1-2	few	TGTACCAGCAGTTCTTTAGGGGACAGGCGGGGGGGCTACACCTTC	CTSSSLGDRRGGYTF
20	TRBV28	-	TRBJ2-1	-	TGTGCCAGCAGCCGAGGGCCTGAATTTCTAGAAGCATGGTCCTACAATGAGCAGTTCTTC	CASSRGPEFLEAWSYNEQFF
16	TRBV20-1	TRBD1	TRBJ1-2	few	TGCAGTGCTCAATCCATGACAGGGGGCTCAAGGGATCGCTACACCTTC	CSAQSMTGGSRDRYTF
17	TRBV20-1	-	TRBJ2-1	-	TGCAGTGCTCTCCTTGCGCGCGGGGCTAGCTCCTACAATGAGCAGTTCTTC	CSALLARGASSYNEQFF
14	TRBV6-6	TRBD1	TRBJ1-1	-	TGTGCCAGCAGTTTAACAGGGGGTAGATCTGAAGCTTTCTTT	CASSLTGGRSEAFF